A selection of T cell receptor beta chains follows, all from one sample in a study of response to subunit inactivated influenza vaccine. One entry per CDR3 protein, called by TCRdb with MiXCR from the RT-PCR reads. The table records about 700,000 distinct CDR3 sequences, roughly 14% of them present only once. This specimen was PBMCs from blood, taken approximately 12 days after vaccination. These receptor sequences come from a man in his fifties or sixties who received an inactivated influenza vaccine. The conserved cysteine and the conserved F or W are not part of the CDR3 here. For some rows the clone size is stated as once, few or many, or as a class when expanded; others skip it.

j_gene: TRBJ2-1; abundance: -; v_gene: TRBV14; CDR3aa: ASSPPGLAGDNEQF
j_gene: TRBJ1-2; abundance: many; v_gene: TRBV5-6; CDR3aa: ASTWLNYGYT
j_gene: TRBJ2-1; abundance: -; v_gene: TRBV28; CDR3aa: ASSPREGLAVSFSYNEQF
j_gene: TRBJ2-7; abundance: few; v_gene: TRBV7-2; CDR3aa: ASSLVFVGAYEQY
j_gene: TRBJ2-5; abundance: -; v_gene: TRBV12-3/TRBV12-4; CDR3aa: ASIKGVGTVLQETQY
j_gene: TRBJ1-4; abundance: few; v_gene: TRBV25-1; CDR3aa: ASSASGEANEKLF
j_gene: TRBJ1-1; abundance: -; v_gene: TRBV12-3/TRBV12-4; CDR3aa: ASSLFPKTAF
j_gene: TRBJ2-1; abundance: few; v_gene: TRBV20-1; CDR3aa: SARDLGERENEQF
j_gene: TRBJ2-6; abundance: few; v_gene: TRBV10-3; CDR3aa: AVTGGTNSGANVLT
j_gene: TRBJ2-7; abundance: many; v_gene: TRBV6-2/TRBV6-3; CDR3aa: ASSAHSGRGNEQY
j_gene: TRBJ2-2; abundance: few; v_gene: TRBV6-2/TRBV6-3; CDR3aa: ASSYWGAERGELF
j_gene: TRBJ2-1; abundance: -; v_gene: TRBV10-3; CDR3aa: AIRDTASTYNEQF
j_gene: TRBJ1-2; abundance: few; v_gene: TRBV6-2/TRBV6-3; CDR3aa: ASSGVALRQQYGYT
j_gene: TRBJ2-3; abundance: -; v_gene: TRBV5-1; CDR3aa: ASSLETGGYKDTQY
j_gene: TRBJ2-4; abundance: -; v_gene: TRBV4-1; CDR3aa: ASSHQGGKNIQY
j_gene: TRBJ2-4; abundance: -; v_gene: TRBV7-2; CDR3aa: ASSAENIQY
j_gene: TRBJ2-3; abundance: few; v_gene: TRBV4-2; CDR3aa: ASSQDSSGRALDTQY
j_gene: TRBJ2-3; abundance: -; v_gene: TRBV12-3/TRBV12-4; CDR3aa: ASSSPEGQFTDTQY
j_gene: TRBJ2-3; abundance: -; v_gene: TRBV11-2; CDR3aa: ASSVAPGSFDTQY
j_gene: TRBJ2-3; abundance: many; v_gene: TRBV20-1; CDR3aa: SVETSTDTQY
j_gene: TRBJ2-1; abundance: few; v_gene: TRBV25-1; CDR3aa: ASSARTSGGAVEQF
j_gene: TRBJ2-4; abundance: many; v_gene: TRBV20-1; CDR3aa: SASSGRAGNIQY
j_gene: TRBJ1-6; abundance: few; v_gene: TRBV30; CDR3aa: AWRYLPRNTGPLRNSPLH
j_gene: TRBJ2-2; abundance: -; v_gene: TRBV7-2; CDR3aa: ASSPRTGQGNGELF
j_gene: TRBJ2-3; abundance: few; v_gene: TRBV5-1; CDR3aa: ASSQGQTDTQY
j_gene: TRBJ2-1; abundance: -; v_gene: TRBV5-8; CDR3aa: ASSLAGGIYEQF
j_gene: TRBJ2-1; abundance: -; v_gene: TRBV4-1; CDR3aa: ASSPALGSNEQF
j_gene: TRBJ2-1; abundance: few; v_gene: TRBV6-2/TRBV6-3; CDR3aa: ASSLSGSSGNEQF
j_gene: TRBJ2-4; abundance: few; v_gene: TRBV4-2; CDR3aa: ASSQGSGAKNIQY
j_gene: TRBJ1-4; abundance: -; v_gene: TRBV5-5; CDR3aa: ASSPRDGEAEKLF
j_gene: TRBJ2-7; abundance: -; v_gene: TRBV12-3/TRBV12-4; CDR3aa: ASGGSSLKQY
j_gene: TRBJ2-1; abundance: -; v_gene: TRBV5-1; CDR3aa: ASSPTGGYYNEQF
j_gene: TRBJ2-3; abundance: few; v_gene: TRBV11-1; CDR3aa: ASSSHGGSGVGTQY
j_gene: TRBJ1-5; abundance: few; v_gene: TRBV28; CDR3aa: ASSTGGTGIPASNQPQH
j_gene: TRBJ2-1; abundance: -; v_gene: TRBV4-3; CDR3aa: ASSQELWTSYNEQF
j_gene: TRBJ2-7; abundance: few; v_gene: TRBV12-3/TRBV12-4; CDR3aa: ASSLGYFYEQY
j_gene: TRBJ2-2; abundance: few; v_gene: TRBV2; CDR3aa: ASSEVGRRTGELF
j_gene: TRBJ1-1; abundance: -; v_gene: TRBV6-2/TRBV6-3; CDR3aa: ASSPSGRLSFGAF
j_gene: TRBJ1-1; abundance: -; v_gene: TRBV2; CDR3aa: ASSQQGSTEAF
j_gene: TRBJ2-1; abundance: -; v_gene: TRBV27; CDR3aa: ASSSGLASTSQQF
j_gene: TRBJ2-3; abundance: few; v_gene: TRBV15; CDR3aa: ATSPRPSTDTQY
j_gene: TRBJ2-5; abundance: few; v_gene: TRBV29-1; CDR3aa: SVGRAPQETQY
j_gene: TRBJ2-5; abundance: -; v_gene: TRBV7-9; CDR3aa: ASSPPGLFQETQY
j_gene: TRBJ2-1; abundance: -; v_gene: TRBV7-2; CDR3aa: ACQGLAGGPYNEQF
j_gene: TRBJ2-2; abundance: -; v_gene: TRBV24-1; CDR3aa: ATSDPGRGHTGELF
j_gene: TRBJ2-7; abundance: many; v_gene: TRBV12-3/TRBV12-4; CDR3aa: ASSFRNYEQY
j_gene: TRBJ2-2; abundance: few; v_gene: TRBV5-1; CDR3aa: ASNAQGTNTGELF
j_gene: TRBJ1-1; abundance: few; v_gene: TRBV10-3; CDR3aa: AIGETGIEAF
j_gene: TRBJ2-1; abundance: -; v_gene: TRBV10-3; CDR3aa: AITSRDDPYNEQF
j_gene: TRBJ2-1; abundance: few; v_gene: TRBV6-1; CDR3aa: ASSQRTVYEQF
j_gene: TRBJ1-5; abundance: -; v_gene: TRBV13; CDR3aa: ASSTRQERNQPQH
j_gene: TRBJ1-6; abundance: many; v_gene: TRBV7-9; CDR3aa: ASSWGDFNSPLH
j_gene: TRBJ2-4; abundance: -; v_gene: TRBV20-1; CDR3aa: SARSSGVTLAKNIQY
j_gene: TRBJ2-1; abundance: -; v_gene: TRBV7-9; CDR3aa: ASSSRLGGEQF